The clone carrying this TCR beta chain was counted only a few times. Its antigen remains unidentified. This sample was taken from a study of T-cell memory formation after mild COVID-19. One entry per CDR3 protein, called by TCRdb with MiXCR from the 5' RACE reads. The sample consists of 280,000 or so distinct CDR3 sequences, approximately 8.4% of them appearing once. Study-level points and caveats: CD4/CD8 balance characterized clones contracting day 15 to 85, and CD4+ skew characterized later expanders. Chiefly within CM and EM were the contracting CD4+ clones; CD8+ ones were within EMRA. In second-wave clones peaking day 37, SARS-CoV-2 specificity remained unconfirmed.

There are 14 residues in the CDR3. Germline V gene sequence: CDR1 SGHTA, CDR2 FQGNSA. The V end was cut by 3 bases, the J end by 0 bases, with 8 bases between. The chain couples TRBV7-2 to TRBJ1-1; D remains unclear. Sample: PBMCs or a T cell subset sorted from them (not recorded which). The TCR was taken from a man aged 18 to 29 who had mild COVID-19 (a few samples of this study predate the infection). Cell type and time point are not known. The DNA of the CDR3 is TGTGCCAGCAGCTTTAGCCGGATGAACACTGAAGCTTTCTTT. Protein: CASSFSRMNTEAFF.